A single sample gave rise to the 20 T cell receptor beta chains below, sequenced in a study of T-cell memory formation after mild COVID-19. Each CDR3 protein is one row after TCRdb ran MiXCR on the 5' RACE reads. Of more than 200,000 distinct CDR3 sequences in the sample, over 15% are singletons; the top ten hold approximately 3.5%. The sequencing input was PBMCs or a T cell subset sorted from them (not recorded which). The receptors stem from a man younger than 35 who had mild COVID-19 (a few samples of this study predate the infection). Cell type and time point are not known.

The CDR3 DNA reads TGTGCCAGAAACCCCCAGGGGGCGGGTGAAGCTTTCTTT. This sequence encodes CARNPQGAGEAFF. The chain is built from TRBV19 and TRBJ1-1; 8 nucleotides line up with TRBD1. V shed 9 bases, J shed 7 bases, and the junction held 10 bases outside the gene matches. CDR3 length: 13 residues. Germline CDR1 reads LNHDA; CDR2 reads SQIVND (reference sequence).

V usage is TRBV27 and J usage is TRBJ1-6; 8 bases map to TRBD1. Germline trimming cut 8 bases from V and 12 bases from J; bases unmatched to any gene: 12. The CDR3 is made up of 14 amino acids. The germline gives CDR1 MNHEY, CDR2 SMNVEV (reference sequence). CDR3 protein: CASRPRTGSGPLHF. CDR3 sequence (DNA): TGTGCCAGCCGGCCCCGGACAGGGAGCGGACCCCTCCACTTT.

CDR3 sequence reads: CASSSSRGYEKLFF. CDR3 nucleotides: TGTGCCAGCAGCTCTTCCAGGGGCTATGAAAAACTGTTTTTT. The J gene is TRBJ1-4, the V gene TRBV7-2; a possible D gene is TRBD1 (6 bases). Germline V gene lookup returns CDR1 SGHTA and CDR2 FQGNSA. This CDR3 comprises 14 residues. V gave up 4 bases and J gave up 6 bases, with 12 bases separating them. The whole variable domain, filled in from reference TRBV7-2 and TRBJ1-4, reads GAGVSQSPSNKVTEKGKDVELRCDPISGHTALYWYRQSLGQGLEFLIYFQGNSAPDKSGLPSDRFSAERTGGSVSTLTIQRTQQEDSAVYLCASSSSRGYEKLFFGSGTQLSVL.

The V and J genes are TRBV18 and TRBJ2-1; 13 bases line up with TRBD2. CDR3 length: 16 amino acids. With 1 base clipped from V and 6 bases from J, the junction kept 3 bases outside the gene matches. Germline V gives CDR1 KGHSH, CDR2 LQKENI. CDR3 in amino acids: CASSPQTSGGPNEQFF. DNA for the CDR3: TGTGCCAGCTCACCACAGACTAGCGGGGGGCCCAATGAGCAGTTCTTC.

This clonotype was seen a handful of times. CDR3 residues: CASSLLSLLKNEQFF. The CDR3 DNA reads TGTGCCAGCAGTTTATTGTCTTTACTCAAAAATGAGCAGTTCTTC. J is TRBJ2-1 and V is TRBV27; D ambiguous. Trimming removed 1 base from V and 7 bases from J, with 14 bases in between. From germline, CDR1 is MNHEY and CDR2 SMNVEV (reference sequence). CDR3 size: 15 residues.

The chain is built from TRBV7-2 and TRBJ2-5; D perhaps matches TRBD1 (6 bases). The length of the CDR3 is 14 residues. Germline CDR1 reads SGHTA; CDR2 reads FQGNSA. V lost 4 bases and J 1 base, leaving 10 bases between the germline ends. The CDR3 region has the DNA TGTGCCAGCAGCTACACAGGGCTCCAAGAGACCCAGTACTTC. Protein: CASSYTGLQETQYF.

V gene TRBV5-1 combines with J gene TRBJ2-7; D may correspond to TRBD1 or TRBD2 (6 bases each). The CDR3 consists of 14 residues. The V end lost 4 bases, the J end lost 2 bases, and 13 bases lay between the germline ends. Germline loops: CDR1 SGHRS, CDR2 YFSETQ. The CDR3 protein is CASSAPGAAYEQYF. The CDR3 region has the DNA TGCGCCAGCAGCGCCCCGGGGGCCGCCTACGAGCAGTACTTC.

The chain uses TRBV20-1 and TRBJ1-1; D gene uncertain. This CDR3 spans 13 amino acids. The ends were cut back, 4 bases at V and 2 bases at J, with 11 bases in the middle. Germline CDR1 is DFQATT and CDR2 is SNEGSKA (reference sequence). CDR3: CSAKRSLNTEAFF. CDR3 bases: TGCAGTGCTAAGAGAAGTCTAAACACTGAAGCTTTCTTT.

In its sample, this clonotype was seen many times. The rearrangement links TRBV4-2 to TRBJ1-1; 9 bases agree with TRBD1. Trimming removed 3 bases from V and 5 bases from J; junction bases left unmatched: 13. The CDR3 is 17 amino acids. The germline gives CDR1 LGHNA, CDR2 YNFKEQ. CDR3 protein: CASSHGVQGASTTEAFF. The CDR3 nucleotides are TGTGCCAGCAGCCATGGAGTACAGGGGGCGTCTACGACTGAAGCTTTCTTT.

By sample share, this clonotype is medium-sized. This chain joins TRBV6-2 or TRBV6-3 and TRBJ2-1, with 8 bases identical to TRBD1. This CDR3 has 16 amino acids. J lost 1 base, V lost 6 bases, and 8 bases had no gene match. The germline V gene has CDR1 MNHEY and CDR2 SVGEGT. The CDR3 region has the DNA TGTGCCAGCAGAACCTACAGGGGGGAATCCTACAATGAGCAGTTCTTC. Its translation: CASRTYRGESYNEQFF.

This chain connects TRBV7-9 to TRBJ2-2, with 12 bases matching TRBD2. The germline V gene has CDR1 SEHNR and CDR2 FQNEAQ (reference sequence). The CDR3 consists of 16 residues. V lost 7 bases, J lost 0 bases, and 3 bases stayed unmatched. CDR3 loop: CASTSSGGANTGELFF. For the CDR3, the DNA is TGTGCCAGCACCTCTAGCGGGGGGGCGAACACCGGGGAGCTGTTTTTT.

The chain carries TRBV2 and TRBJ2-3, with D maybe TRBD2 (6 bases). Trimming pared 5 bases from V and 5 bases from J, leaving 14 bases between. CDR3 length: 14 amino acids. In germline, CDR1 is SNHLY, CDR2 FYNNEI. CDR3 DNA: TGTGCCAGCAGTCCACAGACTAGTGAAGATACGCAGTATTTT. Residues: CASSPQTSEDTQYF.

V and J are TRBV6-2 or TRBV6-3 and TRBJ1-1; D is perhaps TRBD1 (5 bases). Germline V gene sequence: CDR1 MNHEY, CDR2 SVGEGT. This CDR3 is built from 16 residues. V lost 10 bases and J 0 bases, leaving 21 bases between the germline ends. The CDR3 spells CATKGAAEDMNTEAFF. CDR3 coding DNA: TGTGCCACCAAGGGTGCCGCGGAGGACATGAACACTGAAGCTTTCTTT.

V and J are TRBV3-1 and TRBJ1-1, with 7 positions matching TRBD1. This CDR3 comprises 13 residues. The trim removed 6 bases at V and 1 base at J, leaving 2 bases unmatched. Germline V gene data show CDR1 as LGHDT and CDR2 as YNNKEL (reference sequence). CDR3 DNA: TGTGCCAGCAGAGGACAGGCGAACACTGAAGCTTTCTTT. Translated, it gives CASRGQANTEAFF.

The chain carries TRBV9 and TRBJ2-5; D is uncertain. CDR3 length: 14 amino acids. Germline values: CDR1 SGDLS, CDR2 YYNGEE. V was pared by 0 bases and J by 1 base, with 7 bases between. CDR3 in amino acids: CASSVGVSQETQYF. DNA of the CDR3: TGTGCCAGCAGCGTAGGAGTGAGCCAAGAGACCCAGTACTTC.

This clonotype occurred many times. This chain links TRBV3-1 with TRBJ1-2; D may be TRBD1 (5 bases). Germline CDR1 reads LGHDT; CDR2 reads YNNKEL (reference sequence). The CDR3 runs to 15 residues. The V end lost 1 base, the J end lost 5 bases, and 14 bases lay between the germline ends. CDR3 DNA: TGTGCCAGCAGCCAAGGCCGGGGGGTGGAGTATGGCTACACCTTC. It is translated as CASSQGRGVEYGYTF.

Ten or more counts support this clonotype. Here the CDR3 reads CASSSNQGASNQPQHF. The CDR3 bases are TGTGCCAGCAGTTCTAATCAGGGGGCTAGCAATCAGCCCCAGCATTTT. The chain employs TRBV12-3 or TRBV12-4 and TRBJ1-5, with TRBD1 matching 8 bases. The V gene end was trimmed by 4 bases and the J gene end by 0 bases; junction bases not matched to a gene: 5. CDR3 length equals 16 residues.

This chain joins TRBV20-1 and TRBJ1-5, with a tentative D call TRBD1 (5 bases). The length of the CDR3 is 14 residues. Between the trimmed V and J ends, which lost 6 bases and 0 bases, there was a span of 12 bases. Germline V gives CDR1 DFQATT, CDR2 SNEGSKA (reference sequence). This CDR3 reads CSAITGNSNQPQHF. The DNA for the CDR3 is TGCAGTGCGATTACAGGAAATAGCAATCAGCCCCAGCATTTT.

The CDR3 protein is CASRKGGQGGQPQHF. The CDR3 DNA is TGTGCCAGCAGAAAAGGAGGGCAGGGAGGACAGCCCCAGCATTTT. The rearrangement joins TRBV6-6 to TRBJ1-5; tentatively, D is TRBD1 (5 bases). V was clipped by 6 bases and J by 7 bases, with 19 bases between them. The CDR3 sequence is 15 residues long. CDR1 and CDR2 from the germline V gene are MNHNY and SVGAGI (reference sequence).

This chain joins TRBV6-2 or TRBV6-3 and TRBJ2-1; TRBD1 agrees at 7 bases. V shed 2 bases, J shed 10 bases, and the junction held 11 bases outside the gene matches. Germline-derived CDR1 and CDR2 are MNHEY and SVGEGT. The CDR3 consists of 15 residues. Here the CDR3 DNA reads TGTGCCAGCAGTTACGACAGGGTCTTGACATGGGAGCAGTTCTTC. Amino acids: CASSYDRVLTWEQFF.